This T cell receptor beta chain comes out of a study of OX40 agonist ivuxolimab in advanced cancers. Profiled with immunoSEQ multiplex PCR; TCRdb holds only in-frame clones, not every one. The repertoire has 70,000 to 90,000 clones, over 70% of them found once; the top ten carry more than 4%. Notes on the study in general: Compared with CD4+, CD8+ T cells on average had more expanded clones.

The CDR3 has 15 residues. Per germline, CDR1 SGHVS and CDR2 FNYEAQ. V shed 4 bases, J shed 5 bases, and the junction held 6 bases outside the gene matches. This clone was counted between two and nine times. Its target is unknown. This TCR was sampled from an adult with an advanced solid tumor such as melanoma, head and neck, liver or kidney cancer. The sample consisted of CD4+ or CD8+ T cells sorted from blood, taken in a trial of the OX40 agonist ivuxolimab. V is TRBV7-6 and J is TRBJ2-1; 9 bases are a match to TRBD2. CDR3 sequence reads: CASSWGTSHHNEQFF. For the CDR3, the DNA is TGTGCCAGCAGCTGGGGGACTAGCCACCACAATGAGCAGTTCTTC.